Listed here is a single TCR beta chain. The antigen it binds to is not known. Base qualities are not at hand, and no much larger clone is one base apart. Ficoll-Paque density gradient centrifugation was the method used to isolate PBMCs. This specimen comes from a study of T-cell memory formation after mild COVID-19 (dated by TCRdb to about 2021). Describing the broader study: TCR sequence clusters from the two donors were found to be largely donor specific. The cohort was made up of two young adult volunteers, one female and one male, who were previously healthy. In a couple of donors, T-cell clones that expanded and contracted after mild COVID-19 were tracked by sequencing TCRalpha and TCRbeta repertoires over time. Overall study results and their limits: SARS-CoV-2 specificity was not confirmed for the second-wave clones peaking on day 37. Clones that contracted from day 15 to 85 showed balanced CD4/CD8 phenotypes, whereas a second wave of clones that expanded from day 15 to 37 leaned towards CD4+. Some responding clones were detected in pre-infection memory, suggesting pre-existing cross-reactive memory T cells joined the SARS-CoV-2 response. Contracting CD4+ clones were found mainly in CM and EM memory subsets, while CD8+ clones were enriched in EMRA. Only a couple of mild cases were covered by the study, and larger cohorts that include severe cases with pre-infection samples were considered necessary.

The CDR3 holds 16 amino acids from the cysteine to the phenylalanine. The entry retains the CDR3 DNA only, 48 bases that are in frame from base 1. The germline V gene encodes CDR1 MRHNA and CDR2 SNTAGT. Between the V and J ends, shortened by 6 bases and 2 bases respectively, the junction contains 16 bases. TCRdb shows the sequencer as Illumina NovaSeq 6000. TCRalpha and TCRbeta cDNA libraries were built by 5'RACE with constant-segment primers, adding sample barcodes and unique molecular identifiers. RNA was extracted from every sample with Trizol reagent. Libraries were amplified in two PCR steps, with a second sample barcode and Illumina TruSeq adapters added in the second step. The libraries were sequenced on an Illumina NovaSeq using 2 x 150 bp paired-end reads. Regarding the original processing steps: Reads were demultiplexed and collapsed into UMI-guided consensus sequences with migec v1.2.7. With mixcr v2.1.11, UMI consensuses were aligned to TRA and TRB V and J templates and assembled into clonotypes. A clonotype was counted as expanded or contracted only if both edgeR and NoisET called the change significant, with noise models trained on biological replicates. For edgeR calls, the thresholds were a false discovery rate-adjusted p below 0.01 and a log2 fold-change of 1. As an exploratory analysis of dynamics, PCA with hierarchical clustering was applied to max-normalized trajectories of the 1000 most abundant clonotypes. Separately sequenced CD4+ and CD8+ repertoires were used to assign a CD4 or CD8 phenotype to each responding clone. TCRdb reprocessed the public reads (quality trimming at Q25 with fastp, clone calling with MiXCR) and kept in-frame beta chains. Every entry covers one CDR3 protein and lists the most common genes and DNA from its rows. TCRdb, not the original authors, processed these V and J calls. This sample lists about 430,000 distinct CDR3 sequences; roughly a quarter were detected once. The ten largest make up 8.5% to 10% of the sample.

Source material: PBMCs or a T cell subset sorted from them (not recorded which). The chain is encoded by TRBV6-4 joined to TRBJ2-2, with TRBD2 as a weak D call on 5 bases. The receptor comes from an adult woman who had mild COVID-19 (a few samples of this study predate the infection). The sample titles of this study are shuffled in the database, so cell type and time point are left out; the donor was told from shared clones. The DNA sequence reads TGTGCCAGCAGATTAACTAGTCTGGCAAACACCGGGGAGCTGTTTTTT. Translation gives CASRLTSLANTGELFF.